A selection of T cell receptor beta chains follows, all from one sample in a study of cytotoxic CD8 clonotypes in ibrutinib-treated CLL. Here immunoSEQ multiplex PCR was the method, and the copy in TCRdb shows in-frame clones only, minus some. The profile shows roughly 100,000 clones, approximately 82% of them singletons. Sequencing used PBMCs, obtained after 12 months of ibrutinib treatment. The receptor source for this set is a human donor with chronic lymphocytic leukemia. The CDR3 runs from the conserved cysteine through the conserved F or W. The D gene is left open where the match is weak. Clone size is not always given. Where it is, it says once, few, many or a class for expanded clones.

v_gene: TRBV2
j_gene: TRBJ1-4
d_gene: .
abundance: .
CDR3nt: TGTGCCAGCAACCGAGAGGGCCAGAGCATCGAAAAACTGTTTTTT
CDR3aa: CASNREGQSIEKLFF

v_gene: TRBV27
j_gene: TRBJ2-7
d_gene: TRBD1
abundance: .
CDR3nt: TGTGCCAGCAGCCCGGGACAGGGGGGCGGCGAGCAGTACTTC
CDR3aa: CASSPGQGGGEQYF

v_gene: TRBV7-9
j_gene: TRBJ1-2
d_gene: TRBD1
abundance: few
CDR3nt: TGTGCCAGCAGCGGCCGGGACAGGGGAGGCTATGGCTACACCTTC
CDR3aa: CASSGRDRGGYGYTF

v_gene: TRBV7-2
j_gene: TRBJ2-1
d_gene: TRBD2
abundance: .
CDR3nt: TGTGCCAGCAGCTCAGGGACTAGCGGGGGGTTCTTC
CDR3aa: CASSSGTSGGFF

v_gene: TRBV5-1
j_gene: TRBJ2-3
d_gene: .
abundance: .
CDR3nt: TGCGCCAGCAGCCCGCGTGGGGGCCCAGATACGCAGTATTTT
CDR3aa: CASSPRGGPDTQYF

v_gene: TRBV5-1
j_gene: TRBJ2-5
d_gene: .
abundance: .
CDR3nt: TGCGCCAGCAGCTTGGTACAGGGACCAGAGACCCAGTACTTC
CDR3aa: CASSLVQGPETQYF

v_gene: TRBV10-1
j_gene: TRBJ2-7
d_gene: .
abundance: few
CDR3nt: TGCGCCAGCAGTGAGTCGACTCGGGGACTCGAGTACTTC
CDR3aa: CASSESTRGLEYF

v_gene: TRBV6-5
j_gene: TRBJ2-7
d_gene: .
abundance: .
CDR3nt: TGTGCCAGCAGAGGGGGCTCCTACGAGCAGTACTTC
CDR3aa: CASRGGSYEQYF

v_gene: TRBV7-2
j_gene: TRBJ1-4
d_gene: TRBD1
abundance: .
CDR3nt: TGTGCCAGCAGCTCCGACAGGGCAACTAATGAAAAACTGTTTTTT
CDR3aa: CASSSDRATNEKLFF

v_gene: TRBV12-5
j_gene: TRBJ2-7
d_gene: TRBD1
abundance: .
CDR3nt: TGTGCTAGTGGTTTGGCACCAAAGGACAGGACCTTCTACGAGCAGTACTTC
CDR3aa: CASGLAPKDRTFYEQYF

v_gene: TRBV30
j_gene: TRBJ1-1
d_gene: .
abundance: .
CDR3nt: TGTGCCTGGAAGACAGACCCAGGGAACACTGAAGCTTTCTTT
CDR3aa: CAWKTDPGNTEAFF

v_gene: TRBV9
j_gene: TRBJ1-4
d_gene: TRBD1
abundance: .
CDR3nt: TGTGCCAGCAGCGTGGGACAGGGCAGAGAAAAACTGTTTTTT
CDR3aa: CASSVGQGREKLFF

v_gene: TRBV6-6
j_gene: TRBJ1-3
d_gene: .
abundance: few
CDR3nt: TGTGCCAGCATGAACGGGGACTCTGGAAACACCATATATTTT
CDR3aa: CASMNGDSGNTIYF

v_gene: TRBV5-1
j_gene: TRBJ2-7
d_gene: .
abundance: once
CDR3nt: TGCGCCAGCAGCTTCGGGACGGAATCTACATACGAGCAGTACTTC
CDR3aa: CASSFGTESTYEQYF

v_gene: TRBV5-6
j_gene: TRBJ1-3
d_gene: TRBD1
abundance: .
CDR3nt: TGTGCCAGCAGCTTGGGAGGGACAGCTGGAAACACCATATATTTT
CDR3aa: CASSLGGTAGNTIYF

v_gene: TRBV4-1
j_gene: TRBJ2-5
d_gene: .
abundance: .
CDR3nt: TGCGCCAGCAGCTCGGGTATGAGTTTAAATACAGAGACCCAGTACTTC
CDR3aa: CASSSGMSLNTETQYF

v_gene: TRBV7-8
j_gene: TRBJ2-3
d_gene: .
abundance: .
CDR3nt: TGTGCCAGCAGCTTATGGGAACAGGGCACAGATACGCAGTATTTT
CDR3aa: CASSLWEQGTDTQYF

v_gene: TRBV7-9
j_gene: TRBJ2-1
d_gene: TRBD2
abundance: .
CDR3nt: TGTGCCAGCAGCCGTTCAACTAGCGGCTCCTACAATGAGCAGTTCTTC
CDR3aa: CASSRSTSGSYNEQFF